This TCR beta chain stems from a study of tumor T cells in aggressive B-cell lymphoma. V was clipped by 3 bases and J by 4 bases; unmatched bases: 11. Per the germline V gene, CDR1 is SGHTA and CDR2 is FQGNSA. The CDR3 contains 17 residues. Repertoires were generated with immunoSEQ multiplex PCR, while TCRdb's copy carries only in-frame clones and drops some. This table holds about 1,600 clones, more than 65% found once. V and J are TRBV7-2 and TRBJ2-2; TRBD2 matches 7 bases. The clonotype originates from an adult with diffuse large B cell lymphoma. Sequencing was done on a sample of tumor tissue. In DNA form, the CDR3 reads TGTGCCAGCAGCTTTGCCCCCCAAGGGGAGGGCACCGGGGAGCTGTTTTTT. Amino acids: CASSFAPQGEGTGELFF.